These 3 T cell receptor beta chains were sequenced from one sample in a study of blood T cell repertoires in COVID-19. Method: immunoSEQ multiplex PCR; TCRdb's copy keeps in-frame clones and lacks some. The sample includes roughly 220,000 clones, around 83% of them seen just once. The sample taken for sequencing was PBMCs or T cells enriched from blood (not recorded which). The receptor source for this set is a woman between 40 and 50 years old with acute COVID-19.

This clone was recorded a few times. The chain combines TRBV15 with TRBJ2-7; D may be TRBD1 (6 bases). Germline CDR1 LNHNV, CDR2 YYDKDF (reference sequence). CDR3 length equals 16 residues. Deletions cut 1 base from V and 7 bases from J, with 20 bases between. The CDR3 protein is CATSRAGVRVEGEQYF. Written as DNA, the CDR3 is TGTGCCACCAGCAGAGCAGGGGTACGGGTTGAGGGTGAGCAGTACTTC.

The rearrangement links TRBV25-1 to TRBJ2-1, with 8 bases matching TRBD1. Germline loops: CDR1 MGHDK, CDR2 SYGVNS. With V trimmed by 3 bases and J by 11 bases, 21 bases remained unmatched. The CDR3 consists of 18 residues. The CDR3 region is CASSDPMAGGRTKAQQFF. The CDR3 DNA is TGTGCCAGCAGTGATCCGATGGCAGGGGGCCGCACTAAAGCTCAGCAGTTCTTC. Supplemented by reference TRBV25-1 and TRBJ2-1, the full variable domain reads EADIYQTPRYLVIGTGKKITLECSQTMGHDKMYWYQQDPGMELHLIHYSYGVNSTEKGDLSSESTVSRIRTEHFPLTLESARPSHTSQYLCASSDPMAGGRTKAQQFFGPGTRLTVL.

A few counts support this clone. The J gene is TRBJ1-4, the V gene TRBV24-1; 10 bases are shared with TRBD1. The germline CDR1 and CDR2 sequences are KGHDR and SFDVKD. Germline trimming cut 9 bases from V and 7 bases from J; bases unmatched to any gene: 7. CDR3 length equals 14 residues. The DNA of the CDR3 is TGTGCCACCCCTGACAGGGGGCGAAGTGAAAAACTGTTTTTT. Translating it yields CATPDRGRSEKLFF.